A selection of T cell receptor beta chains follows, all from one sample in a study of shared clonotypes between healthy human individuals. The method was immunoSEQ multiplex PCR; TCRdb's version includes in-frame clones alone and lacks a portion of them. The repertoire holds 450,000 to 550,000 clones, with 70% to 80% as singletons. Sequencing used PBMCs. All receptors derive from a woman aged 40 to 49 in good health. Some clones in this sample may be carry-over from other donors' samples. Both conserved end residues are part of each CDR3. The order of the fields is clone size, J gene, V gene, CDR3 protein. The size entry is marked missing in some rows and otherwise reads once, few, many or a size class.

size: once; J: TRBJ2-1; V: TRBV6-6; CDR3: CASSPAGNYNEQFF
size: NA; J: TRBJ2-2; V: TRBV15; CDR3: CATSRGTGLTGELFF
size: NA; J: TRBJ2-7; V: TRBV11-2; CDR3: CASSLRAGGPYEQYF
size: NA; J: TRBJ1-2; V: TRBV7-8; CDR3: CASSLAGRPTYGYTF
size: NA; J: TRBJ2-3; V: TRBV6-4; CDR3: CASSPWEGNMDTQYF
size: once; J: TRBJ2-5; V: TRBV28; CDR3: CASSFLGLETQYF
size: NA; J: TRBJ2-7; V: TRBV21-1; CDR3: CASSKGTGVLYEQYF
size: NA; J: TRBJ1-5; V: TRBV28; CDR3: CASSGLGGYGQPQHF
size: NA; J: TRBJ1-1; V: TRBV5-1; CDR3: CASSPGGRAEAFF
size: NA; J: TRBJ2-1; V: TRBV5-8; CDR3: CASSFSGRAMDEQFF
size: NA; J: TRBJ2-1; V: TRBV27; CDR3: CASRREQGSSYNEQFF
size: NA; J: TRBJ1-5; V: TRBV19; CDR3: CASSRSQASNQPQHF
size: NA; J: TRBJ1-5; V: TRBV4-1; CDR3: CASSPQAAGNQPQHF
size: NA; J: TRBJ1-2; V: TRBV29-1; CDR3: CSVQASDRAKNYGYTF
size: NA; J: TRBJ2-6; V: TRBV5-4; CDR3: CASSSRESGANVLTF
size: NA; J: TRBJ2-7; V: TRBV5-1; CDR3: CASSSGGARDEQYF
size: NA; J: TRBJ1-5; V: TRBV15; CDR3: CATSKQGAFGNQPQHF
size: NA; J: TRBJ1-1; V: TRBV5-4; CDR3: CASSRTKKNTEAFF
size: NA; J: TRBJ2-5; V: TRBV4-1; CDR3: CASSQDTQETQYF
size: NA; J: TRBJ2-1; V: TRBV5-1; CDR3: CASSLGGTSGAYNEQFF
size: once; J: TRBJ2-3; V: TRBV5-1; CDR3: CASSLSLSNTDTQYF
size: once; J: TRBJ1-3; V: TRBV5-4; CDR3: CASSLDANTIYF
size: NA; J: NA; V: TRBV7-2; CDR3: CASSLVSLSSYEQYF
size: once; J: TRBJ2-1; V: TRBV21-1; CDR3: CASSIDSYNEQFF
size: NA; J: TRBJ2-5; V: TRBV7-6; CDR3: CASSFVGLQETQYF
size: once; J: TRBJ2-2; V: TRBV11-2; CDR3: CASSLEGADTGELFF
size: NA; J: TRBJ2-6; V: TRBV10-3; CDR3: CAINTGAGANVLTF
size: NA; J: TRBJ1-1; V: TRBV7-9; CDR3: CASSYDREHTEAFF
size: NA; J: TRBJ2-1; V: TRBV5-1; CDR3: CASSPQVAGALGDEQFF
size: many; J: TRBJ1-2; V: TRBV11-2; CDR3: CASSLEQLGYGYTF
size: NA; J: TRBJ1-5; V: TRBV27; CDR3: CASNPGRQRGSQPQHF
size: NA; J: TRBJ2-1; V: TRBV2; CDR3: CASRTSGTNEQFF
size: few; J: TRBJ2-7; V: TRBV28; CDR3: CASSLQGPNYEQYF
size: NA; J: TRBJ2-3; V: TRBV7-2; CDR3: CASSLDRSSGNTQYF
size: once; J: TRBJ2-7; V: TRBV2; CDR3: CASVLGQGVHEQYF
size: NA; J: TRBJ2-7; V: TRBV6-1; CDR3: CASSEPLGQGAPYEQYF
size: NA; J: TRBJ1-3; V: TRBV5-4; CDR3: CASSFEDTIYF
size: NA; J: TRBJ2-1; V: TRBV5-1; CDR3: CASSLGQGGDEQFF
size: NA; J: TRBJ1-2; V: TRBV4-3; CDR3: CASSQDQVQGEGGYTF
size: NA; J: TRBJ2-7; V: TRBV7-3; CDR3: CASSLTSGSQYEQYF
size: NA; J: TRBJ2-5; V: TRBV21-1; CDR3: CASSSLQGGRGQETQYF
size: few; J: TRBJ2-7; V: TRBV27; CDR3: CASSLNRNEQYF
size: NA; J: TRBJ2-3; V: TRBV11-2; CDR3: CASSLGGRETDTQYF
size: NA; J: TRBJ1-4; V: TRBV11-1; CDR3: CASSLGRTATNEKLFF
size: few; J: TRBJ2-4; V: TRBV4-3; CDR3: CASSQEGGTLAKNIQYF
size: many; J: TRBJ2-1; V: TRBV7-2; CDR3: CASSLLAGTTYNEQFF
size: NA; J: TRBJ2-4; V: TRBV7-6; CDR3: CASSLFSRRTGLAKNIQYF
size: NA; J: TRBJ1-5; V: TRBV28; CDR3: CASSQQGAGQPQHF
size: NA; J: TRBJ2-2; V: TRBV5-1; CDR3: CASSPTSGTGELFF
size: NA; J: TRBJ1-2; V: TRBV9; CDR3: CASSPRDRALYGYTF
size: many; J: TRBJ1-1; V: TRBV7-6; CDR3: CASSPTGLNTEAFF
size: NA; J: TRBJ2-2; V: TRBV7-9; CDR3: CASTPFGQGQGTGELFF